One sample yielded the 22 T cell receptor beta chains listed below, sequenced in a study of identical twins. One entry per CDR3 protein results from TCRdb running MiXCR on the 5' RACE reads. This sample yields some 440,000 distinct CDR3 sequences, of which 20% to 25% are seen a single time; 2.9% belongs to the top ten. The sample was also reused in another study, on T cells expressing NK-cell markers.

The sequenced material came from CD4+ T cells sorted from blood. Source of these receptors: a woman in her late teens or twenties in good health.

This chain's CDR3 is CSVVGLSTSTDTQYF. DNA of the CDR3: TGCAGCGTTGTAGGGTTGTCAACTAGCACAGATACGCAGTATTTT. V usage is TRBV29-1 and J usage is TRBJ2-3; D is ambiguous. The CDR3 length is 15 residues. V was clipped by 4 bases and J by 0 bases, with 14 bases between them. CDR1 is SQVTM, CDR2 ANQGSEA, per germline.

This chain connects TRBV20-1 to TRBJ2-1; the match to TRBD1 covers 8 bases. With 3 bases clipped from V and 6 bases from J, the junction kept 4 bases outside the gene matches. Germline V gives CDR1 DFQATT, CDR2 SNEGSKA (reference sequence). This CDR3 has 13 residues. Here the CDR3 DNA reads TGCAGTGCTAGGGACAGGGTTATCAATGAGCAGTTCTTC. It encodes CSARDRVINEQFF.

The rearrangement links TRBV2 to TRBJ1-5, with a tentative D call TRBD1 (6 bases). V was clipped by 8 bases and J by 4 bases, with 18 bases between them. The CDR3 consists of 15 residues. CDR1 and CDR2 (germline): SNHLY, FYNNEI. CDR3 coding DNA: TGTGCCAGCGGGGCAGACAGGTGGAAAAATCAGCCCCAGCATTTT. As protein: CASGADRWKNQPQHF.

V is TRBV10-3 and J is TRBJ1-2; no firm D call. V lost 3 bases, J lost 8 bases, and 10 bases lay in between. In germline, CDR1 is ENHRY, CDR2 SYGVKD. The CDR3 is made up of 12 amino acids. The CDR3 here is CAISEKGDGYTF. DNA of the CDR3: TGTGCCATCAGTGAAAAGGGAGACGGCTACACCTTC.

This clonotype showed up many times. This rearrangement joins TRBV7-9 to TRBJ2-5, with D uncertain. Trimming shortened V by 2 bases and J by 5 bases, and 6 bases separated the two germline ends. Germline lookup yields CDR1 SEHNR and CDR2 FQNEAQ (reference sequence). The CDR3 consists of 12 residues. CDR3 sequence reads: CASSLRMETQYF. DNA of the CDR3: TGTGCCAGCAGCTTAAGAATGGAGACCCAGTACTTC.

There are a few counts of this clonotype. This CDR3 is CASSQEWGRNTEAFF. In DNA, the CDR3 is TGTGCCAGCAGCCAAGAGTGGGGCAGGAACACTGAAGCTTTCTTT. This chain links TRBV14 with TRBJ1-1, with D possibly matching TRBD1 (5 bases). The V gene's germline CDR1 is SGHDN and CDR2 FVKESK. The CDR3 is made up of 15 amino acids. V lost 0 bases to trimming and J lost 1 base, with 9 bases between them.

The V and J genes are TRBV4-3 and TRBJ2-7; 9 bases fit TRBD2. The CDR3 runs 15 residues. Germline V CDR1 and CDR2: LGHNA, YSLEER. The junction had 6 bases not matched to a gene; V was cut back by 0 bases and J by 6 bases. The CDR3 bases are TGCGCCAGCAGCCAAGACGCTAGCGGGACCGTCGAGCAGTACTTC. This codes for CASSQDASGTVEQYF.

The rearrangement joins TRBV20-1 to TRBJ2-3; TRBD2 agrees at 14 bases. CDR1 and CDR2 from the germline V gene are DFQATT and SNEGSKA (reference sequence). Trimming cost V 4 bases and J 6 bases; bases outside gene matches: 12. The CDR3 spans 17 residues. The CDR3: CSAKRTSGGWGADTQYF. CDR3 sequence (DNA): TGCAGTGCTAAAAGGACTAGCGGGGGGTGGGGTGCGGATACGCAGTATTTT.

J is TRBJ2-2 and V is TRBV7-8, with 8 nucleotides matching TRBD2. Germline CDR1 and CDR2: SGHVS and FQNEAQ. Trimming took 3 bases from V and 6 from J; bases not matched to a gene: 9. This CDR3 spans 16 amino acids. Written as DNA, the CDR3 is TGTGCCAGCAGCTTGAGCGGGAGAGGAGGACCCGGGGAGCTGTTTTTT. It encodes CASSLSGRGGPGELFF.

The chain employs TRBV28 and TRBJ2-7; the match to TRBD1 covers 7 bases. The CDR3 is 14 amino acids. Germline V gene data show CDR1 as MDHEN and CDR2 as SYDVKM. Trimming cost V 4 bases and J 4 bases; bases outside gene matches: 7. The CDR3 sequence is CASSSQGRGYEQYF. In DNA form, the CDR3 reads TGTGCCAGCAGTTCACAGGGGCGTGGGTACGAGCAGTACTTC.

V and J are TRBV6-1 and TRBJ1-5; a possible D gene is TRBD1 (6 bases). CDR3 length equals 15 residues. CDR1 is MNHNS, CDR2 SASEGT, per germline. V lost 6 bases to trimming and J lost 3 bases, with 15 bases between them. CDR3 in DNA: TGTGCCAGCAGCCCTCACGGACAGTACAATCAGCCCCAGCATTTT. Translation gives CASSPHGQYNQPQHF.

The rearrangement joins TRBV5-1 to TRBJ2-1; TRBD1 matches at 7 bases. The CDR3 spans 13 residues. Germline V gene lookup returns CDR1 SGHRS and CDR2 YFSETQ. The ends lost 3 bases at V and 8 bases at J; junction bases unmatched: 5. DNA of the CDR3: TGCGCCAGCAGCTGGGACAGTTTATATGAGCAGTTCTTC. This sequence encodes CASSWDSLYEQFF.

Ten or more counts support this clonotype. The V and J genes are TRBV4-1 and TRBJ1-4, with D possibly matching TRBD1 (5 bases). From germline, CDR1 is MGHRA and CDR2 YSYEKL. The CDR3 consists of 15 residues. Deletions cut 5 bases from V and 5 bases from J, with 15 bases between. CDR3 nucleotide sequence: TGCGCCAGCAGCGACGCAGGGCTCTACAATGAAAAACTGTTTTTT. Protein product: CASSDAGLYNEKLFF.

The chain links TRBV6-5 to TRBJ2-3; 7 bases match TRBD2. V shed 0 bases and J 0 bases; nucleotides not matched to a gene: 9. Germline CDR1 is MNHEY and CDR2 is SVGAGI. The CDR3 covers 18 residues. As DNA, the CDR3 is TGTGCCAGCAGTTACTCCGCCGGGCGGGAGCGTAGCACAGATACGCAGTATTTT. Translating gives CASSYSAGRERSTDTQYF.

The chain recombines TRBV7-9 with TRBJ1-4; D is ambiguous. The length of the CDR3 is 14 residues. The V gene lost 2 bases and the J gene lost 4 bases, with 8 bases spanning the gap. Germline lookup yields CDR1 SEHNR and CDR2 FQNEAQ (reference sequence). The DNA of the CDR3 is TGTGCCAGCAGCTTACTCGCCCTTAATGAAAAACTGTTTTTT. This gives the protein CASSLLALNEKLFF.

The table lists this clonotype with many counts. This rearrangement joins TRBV11-2 to TRBJ2-1; D is unclear. The V end lost 6 bases, the J end lost 2 bases, and 8 bases lay between the germline ends. CDR1 and CDR2 (germline): SGHAT, FQNNGV. CDR3 length: 13 residues. CDR3 sequence reads: CASSSGAYNEQFF. CDR3 nucleotide sequence: TGTGCCAGCAGTTCTGGGGCCTACAATGAGCAGTTCTTC.

V usage is TRBV12-3 or TRBV12-4 and J usage is TRBJ2-7; 9 bases line up with TRBD1. CDR3 length: 14 residues. J was trimmed by 6 bases and V by 3 bases; bases with no gene match: 6. CDR3 sequence: CASSFTGGPSEQYF. The CDR3 bases are TGTGCCAGCAGTTTCACAGGGGGCCCCTCCGAGCAGTACTTC.

The rearrangement uses TRBV6-5 and TRBJ2-1, with TRBD2 matching over 10 bases. V lost 2 bases to trimming and J lost 6 bases; unmatched junction nucleotides: 4. Germline V gives CDR1 MNHEY, CDR2 SVGAGI. The CDR3 has 15 residues. The CDR3 coding sequence is TGTGCCAGCAGTTACGCCGGGACTAGCGCCAATGAGCAGTTCTTC. Translation: CASSYAGTSANEQFF.

This clonotype showed up just a few times. The chain is built from TRBV10-3 and TRBJ1-5, with TRBD1 identical over 8 bases. Germline CDR1 and CDR2: ENHRY and SYGVKD. Trimming removed 10 bases from V and 7 bases from J; junction bases left unmatched: 6. This CDR3 spans 12 amino acids. CDR3 nucleotide sequence: TGTGCCACCTCCCCAGGGGGCCAGCCCCAGCATTTT. Amino acids: CATSPGGQPQHF.

The V and J genes are TRBV10-3 and TRBJ2-7; 7 nucleotides match TRBD2. Germline CDR1 and CDR2: ENHRY and SYGVKD. There are 15 residues in the CDR3. J gave up 6 bases and V 6 bases, and 14 bases lay outside the gene matches. CDR3 nucleotides: TGTGCCATCAGGGGTGGACGGGAGGCCAGTCCCGAGCAGTACTTC. Protein sequence: CAIRGGREASPEQYF.

This clonotype was seen a few times. The genes are TRBV12-3 or TRBV12-4 and TRBJ2-7; 10 nucleotides match TRBD2. Trimming removed 1 base from V and 3 bases from J; junction bases left unmatched: 3. The CDR3 totals 15 residues. CDR3 DNA: TGTGCCAGCAGTTTAGGGACTAGCGGCCACTACGAGCAGTACTTC. This codes for CASSLGTSGHYEQYF.

This clonotype was seen more than once but under ten times. The V gene is TRBV5-1, the J gene TRBJ2-1; 10 bases map to TRBD2. CDR3 length: 17 amino acids. V gave up 4 bases and J gave up 7 bases; unmatched junction bases: 14. Germline values: CDR1 SGHRS, CDR2 YFSETQ. The CDR3 sequence: CASSRPFLAGESNEQFF. Written as DNA, the CDR3 is TGCGCCAGCAGCCGTCCATTTCTAGCGGGAGAAAGTAATGAGCAGTTCTTC. Combining the CDR3 with reference TRBV5-1 and TRBJ2-1 gives the whole variable domain KAGVTQTPRYLIKTRGQQVTLSCSPISGHRSVSWYQQTPGQGLQFLFEYFSETQRNKGNFPGRFSGRQFSNSRSEMNVSTLELGDSALYLCASSRPFLAGESNEQFFGPGTRLTVL.